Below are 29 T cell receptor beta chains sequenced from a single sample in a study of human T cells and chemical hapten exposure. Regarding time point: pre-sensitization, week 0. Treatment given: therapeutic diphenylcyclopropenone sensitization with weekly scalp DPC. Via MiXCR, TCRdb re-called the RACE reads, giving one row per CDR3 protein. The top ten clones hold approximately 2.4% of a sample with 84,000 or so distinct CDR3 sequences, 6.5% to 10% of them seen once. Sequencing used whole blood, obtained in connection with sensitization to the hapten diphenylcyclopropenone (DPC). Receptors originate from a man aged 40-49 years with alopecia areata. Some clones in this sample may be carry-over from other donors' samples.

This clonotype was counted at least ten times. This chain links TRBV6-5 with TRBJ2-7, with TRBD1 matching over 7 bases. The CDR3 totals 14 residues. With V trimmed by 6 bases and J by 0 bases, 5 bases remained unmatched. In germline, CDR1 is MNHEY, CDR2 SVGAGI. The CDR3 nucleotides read TGTGCCAGCAGAGGGACAGTGAGCTCCTACGAGCAGTACGTC. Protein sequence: CASRGTVSSYEQYV.

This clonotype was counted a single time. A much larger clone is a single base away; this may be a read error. CDR3 DNA sequence: TGCAGCGCCGCCCGGACAGGGCGACAGTATGGCTACACCTTC. It yields the protein CSAARTGRQYGYTF. The rearrangement joins TRBV29-1 to TRBJ1-2; 8 nucleotides line up with TRBD1. V lost 7 bases to trimming and J lost 5 bases; unmatched junction nucleotides: 12. This CDR3 comprises 14 residues. Germline values: CDR1 SQVTM, CDR2 ANQGSEA.

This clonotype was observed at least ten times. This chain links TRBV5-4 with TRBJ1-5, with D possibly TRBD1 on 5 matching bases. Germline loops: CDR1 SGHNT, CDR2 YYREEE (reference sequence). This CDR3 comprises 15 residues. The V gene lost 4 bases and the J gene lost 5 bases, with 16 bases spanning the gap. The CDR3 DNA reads TGTGCCAGCAGCCCTGGGCCAGGGAGGGATCAGCCCCAGCATTTT. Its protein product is CASSPGPGRDQPQHF.

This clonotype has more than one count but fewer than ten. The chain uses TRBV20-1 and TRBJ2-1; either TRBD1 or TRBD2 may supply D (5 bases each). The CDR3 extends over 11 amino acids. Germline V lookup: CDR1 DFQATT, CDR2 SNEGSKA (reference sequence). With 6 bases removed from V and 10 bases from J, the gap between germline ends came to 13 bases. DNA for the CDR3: TGCAGTGCACTGGGACCGCGGGAGCAGTTCTTC. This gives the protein CSALGPREQFF.

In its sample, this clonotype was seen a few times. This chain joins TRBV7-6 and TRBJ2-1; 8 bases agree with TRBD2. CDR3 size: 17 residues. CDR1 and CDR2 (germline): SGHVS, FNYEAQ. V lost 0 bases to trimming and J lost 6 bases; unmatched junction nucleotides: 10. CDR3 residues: CASSLAPMVAGRNEQFF. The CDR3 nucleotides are TGTGCCAGCAGCTTAGCGCCCATGGTAGCGGGACGCAATGAGCAGTTCTTC.

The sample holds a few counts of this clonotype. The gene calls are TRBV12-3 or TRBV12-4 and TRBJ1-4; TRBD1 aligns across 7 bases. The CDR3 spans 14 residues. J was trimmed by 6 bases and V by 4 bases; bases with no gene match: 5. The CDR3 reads CASSSGTVHEKLFF. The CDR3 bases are TGTGCCAGCAGTTCCGGGACAGTCCATGAAAAACTGTTTTTT.

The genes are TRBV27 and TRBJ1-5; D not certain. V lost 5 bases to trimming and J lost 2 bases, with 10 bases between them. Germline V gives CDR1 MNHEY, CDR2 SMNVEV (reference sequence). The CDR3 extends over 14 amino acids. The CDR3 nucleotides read TGTGCCAGCAGTCCCCAAGCTGGCAATCAGCCCCAGCATTTT. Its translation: CASSPQAGNQPQHF.

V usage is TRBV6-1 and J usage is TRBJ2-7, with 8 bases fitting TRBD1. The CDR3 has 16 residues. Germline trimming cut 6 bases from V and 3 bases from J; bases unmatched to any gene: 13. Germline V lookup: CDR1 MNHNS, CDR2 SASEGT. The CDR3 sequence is CASREIPQDRDYEQYF. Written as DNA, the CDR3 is TGTGCCAGCAGGGAGATACCCCAGGACAGGGACTACGAGCAGTACTTC.

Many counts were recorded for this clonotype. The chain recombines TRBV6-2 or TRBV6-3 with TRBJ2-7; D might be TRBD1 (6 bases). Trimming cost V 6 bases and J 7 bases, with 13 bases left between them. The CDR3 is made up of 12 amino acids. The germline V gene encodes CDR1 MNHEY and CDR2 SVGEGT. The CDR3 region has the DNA TGTGCCAGCAGCGAAGGACAGACAGAGCAGTACGTC. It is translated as CASSEGQTEQYV.

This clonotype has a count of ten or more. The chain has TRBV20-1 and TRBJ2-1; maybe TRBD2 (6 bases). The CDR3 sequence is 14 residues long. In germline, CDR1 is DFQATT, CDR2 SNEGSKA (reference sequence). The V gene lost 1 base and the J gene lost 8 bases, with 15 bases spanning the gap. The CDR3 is CSARVGASVDEQFF. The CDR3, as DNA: TGCAGTGCTAGAGTCGGGGCTAGCGTTGATGAGCAGTTCTTC.

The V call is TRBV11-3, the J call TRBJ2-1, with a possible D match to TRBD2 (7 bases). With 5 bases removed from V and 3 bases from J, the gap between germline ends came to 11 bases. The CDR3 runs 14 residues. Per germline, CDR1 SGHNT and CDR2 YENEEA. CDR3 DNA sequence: TGTGCCAGCAGCGGGGGGGCGAACTACAATGAGCAGTTCTTC. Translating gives CASSGGANYNEQFF. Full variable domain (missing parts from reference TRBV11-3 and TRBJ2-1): EAGVVQSPRYKIIEKKQPVAFWCNPISGHNTLYWYLQNLGQGPELLIRYENEEAVDDSQLPKDRFSAERLKGVDSTLKIQPAELGDSAVYLCASSGGANYNEQFFGPGTRLTVL.

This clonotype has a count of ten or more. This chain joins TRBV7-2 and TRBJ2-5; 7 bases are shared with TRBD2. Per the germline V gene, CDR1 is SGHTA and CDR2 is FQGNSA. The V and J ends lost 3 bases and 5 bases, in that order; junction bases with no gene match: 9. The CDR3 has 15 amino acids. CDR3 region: CASSFGIAGLETQYF. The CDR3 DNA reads TGTGCCAGCAGCTTTGGAATAGCGGGTTTGGAGACCCAGTACTTC.

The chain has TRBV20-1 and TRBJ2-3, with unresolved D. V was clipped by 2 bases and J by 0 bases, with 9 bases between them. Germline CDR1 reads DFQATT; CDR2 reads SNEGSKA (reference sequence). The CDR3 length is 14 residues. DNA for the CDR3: TGCAGTGCTAGAAAGGGTTCCAGCACAGATACGCAGTATTTT. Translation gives CSARKGSSTDTQYF.

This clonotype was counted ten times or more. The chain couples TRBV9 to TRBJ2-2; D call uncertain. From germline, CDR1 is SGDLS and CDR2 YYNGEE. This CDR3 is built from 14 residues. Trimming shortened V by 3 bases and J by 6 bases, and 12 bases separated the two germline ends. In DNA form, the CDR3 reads TGTGCCAGCAGCGCCCTCAGTGGATCCGGGGAGCTGTTTTTT. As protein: CASSALSGSGELFF.

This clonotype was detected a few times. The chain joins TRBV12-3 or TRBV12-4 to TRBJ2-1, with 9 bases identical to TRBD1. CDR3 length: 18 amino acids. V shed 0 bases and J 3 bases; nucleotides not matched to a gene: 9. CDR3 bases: TGTGCCAGCAGTTTAGCGCAAGGGGCGGGACAGGGCTACAATGAGCAGTTCTTC. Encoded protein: CASSLAQGAGQGYNEQFF.

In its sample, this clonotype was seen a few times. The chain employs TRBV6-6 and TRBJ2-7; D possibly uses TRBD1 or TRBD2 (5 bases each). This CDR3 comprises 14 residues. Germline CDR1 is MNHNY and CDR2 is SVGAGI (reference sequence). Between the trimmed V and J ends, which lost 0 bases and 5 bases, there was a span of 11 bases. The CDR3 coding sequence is TGTGCCAGCAGTTACTCACCGGGGCCTAACGAGCAGTACGTC. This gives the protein CASSYSPGPNEQYV.

CDR3 sequence: CASSLTGSGKSYEQYF. The CDR3 DNA reads as TGCGCCAGCAGCTTAACAGGGTCAGGGAAATCCTACGAGCAGTACTTC. The V call is TRBV5-1, the J call TRBJ2-7; TRBD1 is a possible D gene (6 bases). Trimming left V 2 bases short and J 1 base short, with 16 bases between. The V gene's germline CDR1 is SGHRS and CDR2 YFSETQ. The CDR3 totals 16 residues.

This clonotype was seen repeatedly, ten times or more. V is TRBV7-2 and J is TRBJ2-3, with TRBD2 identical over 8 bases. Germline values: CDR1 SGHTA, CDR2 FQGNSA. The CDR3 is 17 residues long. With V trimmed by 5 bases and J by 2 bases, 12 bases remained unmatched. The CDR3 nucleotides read TGTGCCAGCAGCCTTACTAGGGCGGGAGGCCTCACAGATACGCAGTATTTT. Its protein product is CASSLTRAGGLTDTQYF.

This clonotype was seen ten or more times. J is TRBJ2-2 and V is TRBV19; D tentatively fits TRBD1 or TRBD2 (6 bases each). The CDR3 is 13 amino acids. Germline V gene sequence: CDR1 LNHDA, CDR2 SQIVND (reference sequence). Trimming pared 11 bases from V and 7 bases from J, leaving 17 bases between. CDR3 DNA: TGTGCCTCCAGTAGGGGGGTAGACGGGGAGCTGTTTTTT. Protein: CASSRGVDGELFF.

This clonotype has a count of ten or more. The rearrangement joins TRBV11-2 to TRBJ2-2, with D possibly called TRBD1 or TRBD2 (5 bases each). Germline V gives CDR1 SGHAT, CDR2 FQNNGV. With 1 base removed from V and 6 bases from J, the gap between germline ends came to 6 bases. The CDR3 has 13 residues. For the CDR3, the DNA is TGTGCCAGCAGCTTAGGAGGGGCCGGGGAGCTGTTTTTT. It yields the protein CASSLGGAGELFF.

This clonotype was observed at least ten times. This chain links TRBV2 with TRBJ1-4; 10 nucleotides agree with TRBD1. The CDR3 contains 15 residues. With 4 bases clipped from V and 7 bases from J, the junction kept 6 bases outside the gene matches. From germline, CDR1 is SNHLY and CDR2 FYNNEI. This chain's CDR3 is CASSVVGDRGEKLFF. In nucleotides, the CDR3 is TGTGCCAGCAGTGTCGTGGGGGACAGGGGTGAAAAACTGTTTTTT.

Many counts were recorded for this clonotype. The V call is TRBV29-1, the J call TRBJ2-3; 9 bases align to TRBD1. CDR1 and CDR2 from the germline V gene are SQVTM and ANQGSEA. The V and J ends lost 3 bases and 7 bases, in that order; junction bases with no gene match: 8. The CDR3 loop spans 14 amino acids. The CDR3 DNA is TGCAGCGTTGAGGGACAGGGTATAGTTAATACGCAGTATTTT. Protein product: CSVEGQGIVNTQYF.

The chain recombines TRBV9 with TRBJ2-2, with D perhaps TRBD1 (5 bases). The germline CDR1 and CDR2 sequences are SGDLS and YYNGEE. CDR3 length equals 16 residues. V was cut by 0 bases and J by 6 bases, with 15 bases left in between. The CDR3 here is CASSVGKGAESGELFF. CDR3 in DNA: TGTGCCAGCAGCGTAGGGAAAGGGGCTGAGTCCGGGGAGCTGTTTTTT. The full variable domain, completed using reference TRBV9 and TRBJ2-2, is DSGVTQTPKHLITATGQRVTLRCSPRSGDLSVYWYQQSLDQGLQFLIQYYNGEERAKGNILERFSAQQFPDLHSELNLSSLELGDSALYFCASSVGKGAESGELFFGEGSRLTVL.

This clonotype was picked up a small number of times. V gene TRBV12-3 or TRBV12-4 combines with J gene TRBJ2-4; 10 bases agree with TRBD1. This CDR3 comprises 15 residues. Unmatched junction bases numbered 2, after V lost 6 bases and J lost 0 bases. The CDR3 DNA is TGTGCCAGCAGGGGGACAGGGGAAGCCAAAAACATTCAGTACTTC. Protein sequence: CASRGTGEAKNIQYF.

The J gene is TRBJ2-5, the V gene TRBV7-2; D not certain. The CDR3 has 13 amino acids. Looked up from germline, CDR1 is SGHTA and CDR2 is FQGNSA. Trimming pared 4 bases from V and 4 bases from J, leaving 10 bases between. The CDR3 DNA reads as TGTGCCAGCAGCTCCCTCGACCGAGAGACCCAGTACTTC. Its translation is CASSSLDRETQYF.

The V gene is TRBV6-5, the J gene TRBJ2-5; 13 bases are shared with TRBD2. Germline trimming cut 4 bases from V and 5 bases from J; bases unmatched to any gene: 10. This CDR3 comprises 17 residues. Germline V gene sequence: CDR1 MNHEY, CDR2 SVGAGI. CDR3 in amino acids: CASSSGLAGVSTETQYF. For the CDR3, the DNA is TGTGCCAGCAGTTCCGGACTAGCGGGAGTATCGACGGAGACCCAGTACTTC.

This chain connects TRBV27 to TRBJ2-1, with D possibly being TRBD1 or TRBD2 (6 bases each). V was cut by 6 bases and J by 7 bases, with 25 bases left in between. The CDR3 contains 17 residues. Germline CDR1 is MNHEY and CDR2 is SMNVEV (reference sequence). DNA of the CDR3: TGTGCCAGCAGCCCGGGGGCGGGACCCCTGAGGGTGAATGAGCAGTTCTTC. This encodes CASSPGAGPLRVNEQFF.

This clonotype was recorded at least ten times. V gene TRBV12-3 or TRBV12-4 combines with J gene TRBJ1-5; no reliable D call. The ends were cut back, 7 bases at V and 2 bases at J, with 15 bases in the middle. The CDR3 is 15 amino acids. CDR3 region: CASTPREQRNQPQHF. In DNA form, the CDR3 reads TGTGCCAGCACCCCAAGGGAACAGCGCAATCAGCCCCAGCATTTT.

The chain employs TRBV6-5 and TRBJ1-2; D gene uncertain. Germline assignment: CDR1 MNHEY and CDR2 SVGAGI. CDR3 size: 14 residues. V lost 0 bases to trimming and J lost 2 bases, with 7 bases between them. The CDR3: CASSYSSGNYGYTF. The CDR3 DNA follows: TGTGCCAGCAGTTACTCTTCAGGAAACTATGGCTACACCTTC.